The present T cell receptor beta chain was sequenced within a study of blood T cell repertoires in COVID-19 (dated by TCRdb to about 2020). With respect to the entire study: The collaborator samples originated in the United States, Italy and Spain and spanned the acute and convalescent phases of COVID-19. A de-identified subject ID, COVID-19 status, age in years and sex were almost always included in the sample metadata. Deeply sampled blood TCRbeta repertoires from subjects exposed to, actively infected with, or recovered from COVID-19 were included in the dataset. The material from the prospective study consisted of cDNA or gDNA derived from T cells, B-cell-depleted T cells, or PBMCs. A freely available public database, intended as a resource for researchers studying the immune response to SARS-CoV-2, is where the repertoires were released. The samples were drawn from two sources: the first 160 participants of the ongoing ImmuneRACE study, and 950 to 1,500 subjects contributed by 6 global collaborators. Where HLA class I and class II types were available, the types were taken from metadata supplied by the sample provider, not from assay-based typing.

Only a few counts were recorded for this clone. Its antigen remains undetermined. Base qualities are not recorded, but no much larger clone differs from it by a single base. The collaborating institutions used their own protocols to collect whole blood in K2EDTA tubes. For TCRbeta analysis, collaborators shipped samples as frozen whole blood, isolated PBMCs, or DNA extracted from either of those sample types. The paper as a whole reports these results and caveats: Clinical and demographic metadata were provided uncurated, with the amount varying by source and participant.

TCRbeta CDR3 regions were amplified from genomic DNA using the immunoSEQ Assay, a bias-controlled multiplex PCR. Concerning the study's data processing: The number of nucleated cells in each sample was estimated by amplification of reference gene primers within the assay. To quantify the absolute abundance of each unique TCRbeta CDR3 rearrangement, sequence reads were collapsed and filtered. Productive Simpson clonality was computed per sample as the square root of Simpson's diversity index over productive rearrangements. TCRdb holds this immuneACCESS table with in-frame rearrangements only. Some clones are missing; in checked studies, unresolved V genes explain under half, and the rest has no known cause. That table supplies the V and J calls and clone size; D and trimming were determined from the DNA. The sample data list tens of thousands of clones, and around 90% of these were observed just once. Approximately 4.9% of the sample comes from the top ten.

The CDR3 starts with the cysteine, ends with the phenylalanine, and has 16 residues. Only the CDR3 DNA is retained, 48 bases long and in frame from the first base. In the germline V gene (reference sequence), CDR1 corresponds to GTSNPN and CDR2 to SVGIG. The junction shows trimming of 1 base on V and 4 bases on J, and the gene matches do not reach 8 bases of it. This chain joins TRBV30 to TRBJ1-1; 11 bases in between match TRBD1. The TCR originated in an elderly woman with active or convalescent COVID-19. Sequenced: peripheral blood. The DNA is TGTGCCTGGAGTGCTCGTTGGACAGGGGGCATCACTGAAGCTTTCTTT. The resulting protein is CAWSARWTGGITEAFF.